This note documents a single T cell receptor (beta chain) sequence. Its specificity is not known. CDR1 and CDR2 from the germline V gene are MGHDK and SYGVNS. V was pared by 3 bases and J by 8 bases, with 9 bases of the junction left unmatched. This CDR3 contains 15 residues. This record belongs to a study of cytomegalovirus exposure and HLA in healthy donors. General study points: The study recorded about 160 TCR beta chains that were cytomegalovirus-associated. A few chains tied to CMV proved CMV antigen-specific in vitro. According to a later analysis, TCR clusters from the first cohort tended to co-occur in the 110 or so validation repertoires. Reports described diagnosis of cytomegalovirus status by the classifier as highly specific and sensitive.

Libraries were prepared by immunoSEQ multiplex PCR; TCRdb keeps only in-frame clonotypes and omits some of them. This table holds around 150,000 clones, around 96% found once. The origin of this receptor is a woman under 30 in good health and CMV-seronegative. The chain carries TRBV25-1 and TRBJ1-4; 7 bases line up with TRBD1. The source material was PBMCs. In DNA, the CDR3 is TGTGCCAGCAGTGATGACGACAGGGAACGGGAAAAACTGTTTTTT. Translated: CASSDDDREREKLFF. Filled out from reference TRBV25-1 and TRBJ1-4, the complete variable domain reads EADIYQTPRYLVIGTGKKITLECSQTMGHDKMYWYQQDPGMELHLIHYSYGVNSTEKGDLSSESTVSRIRTEHFPLTLESARPSHTSQYLCASSDDDREREKLFFGSGTQLSVL.